The 28 T cell receptor beta chains given below trace back to one sample, sequenced in a study of Graves' ophthalmopathy and Graves' hyperthyroidism (dated by TCRdb to the late 2010s). Sequencing used an Illumina HiSeq 2000. TCR beta CDR3 regions were amplified from RNA transcripts for repertoire sequencing. The first round was an RT-PCR using HTBI primers with the Qiagen OneStep RT-PCR kit, and this first round was followed by a second-round multiplex PCR, then size selection and purification. TCRdb redid the processing of the public reads, applying fastp at Q25 and MiXCR, and retained in-frame beta chains. Rows with a matching CDR3 protein are joined into one entry that keeps the most common DNA and genes. In this sample the table shows just over 600,000 distinct CDR3 sequences, approximately 21% of which occur a single time. Jointly, the top ten make up around 6.9% of the sample. Specimen: peripheral blood. These receptors were taken from a woman aged 18-29 years with stable Graves' hyperthyroidism. Some clones in this sample may be carry-over from other donors' samples. Donor details come from another sample of the same person, matched by shared clones.

This clonotype came up many times. The rearrangement uses TRBV11-2 and TRBJ2-7; D remains unclear. Germline V gene sequence: CDR1 SGHAT, CDR2 FQNNGV. V was shortened by 2 bases and J by 0 bases, with 5 bases between the two germline ends. This CDR3 contains 13 residues. The CDR3 loop reads CASSLQSSYEQYF. Written as DNA, the CDR3 is TGTGCCAGCAGCTTACAGAGCTCCTACGAGCAGTACTTC.

This clonotype was recorded at least ten times. The V and J genes are TRBV12-3 or TRBV12-4 and TRBJ2-7; 9 positions match TRBD2. The CDR3 runs 15 residues. Trimming cost V 4 bases and J 5 bases; bases outside gene matches: 9. CDR3 region: CASSSGGGALDEQYF. Written as DNA, the CDR3 is TGTGCCAGCAGTTCTGGCGGGGGGGCTCTGGACGAGCAGTACTTC.

This clonotype was counted at least ten times. This sequence joins TRBV30 and TRBJ2-5; the D gene is possibly TRBD2 (5 bases). This CDR3 has 12 residues. V was pared by 2 bases and J by 5 bases, with 9 bases between. Germline lookup yields CDR1 GTSNPN and CDR2 SVGIG (reference sequence). The CDR3 sequence: CAWSFSVETQYF. The CDR3 DNA sequence: TGTGCCTGGAGTTTTAGCGTGGAGACCCAGTACTTC.

This clonotype was counted many times. The V gene is TRBV6-5, the J gene TRBJ2-5; maybe TRBD2 (5 bases). With 2 bases removed from V and 2 bases from J, the gap between germline ends came to 21 bases. In germline, CDR1 is MNHEY, CDR2 SVGAGI. This CDR3 spans 18 amino acids. The DNA of the CDR3 is TGTGCCAGCAGTTACCGAGAGGGAGCGCTGTTCCCGCAAGAGACCCAGTACTTC. This sequence encodes CASSYREGALFPQETQYF.

The J gene is TRBJ2-2, the V gene TRBV11-3; 7 nucleotides line up with TRBD1. The V gene's germline CDR1 is SGHNT and CDR2 YENEEA. V was clipped by 4 bases and J by 2 bases; unmatched bases: 4. This CDR3 has 15 amino acids. The CDR3 protein is CASSSTGYNTGELFF. The CDR3 region has the DNA TGTGCCAGCAGCTCGACAGGGTACAACACCGGGGAGCTGTTTTTT.

With respect to this clonotype: A clone one base away is much larger, so this may be a read error. The chain couples TRBV12-3 or TRBV12-4 to TRBJ1-1; 7 bases align to TRBD1. The CDR3 has 17 amino acids. After removal of 3 bases from V and 1 base from J, the junction contained 11 bases not matched to a gene. The CDR3 protein is CASSFSWTGSTNTEAFF. DNA of the CDR3: TGTGCCAGCAGTTTCTCCTGGACAGGTTCCACGAACACTGAAGCTTTCTTT.

In this sample, this clonotype turned up a few times. The J gene is TRBJ1-2, the V gene TRBV12-3 or TRBV12-4, with D hard to call. V lost 5 bases to trimming and J lost 0 bases, with 13 bases between them. This CDR3 has 15 residues. CDR3 sequence reads: CASSGPGPPNYGYTF. The CDR3 DNA reads TGTGCCAGCAGTGGACCTGGGCCACCTAACTATGGCTACACCTTC.

This rearrangement joins TRBV12-3 or TRBV12-4 to TRBJ1-2; 7 bases map to TRBD1. The CDR3 has 13 residues. V was pared by 5 bases and J by 5 bases, with 5 bases of the junction left unmatched. The CDR3 spells CASSPKGQYGYTF. CDR3 nucleotides: TGTGCCAGCAGTCCGAAGGGACAGTATGGCTACACCTTC.

This clonotype was counted ten times or more. This chain connects TRBV5-5 to TRBJ2-5; 12 bases map to TRBD2. CDR1 is SGHKS and CDR2 is YYEKEE in the germline V gene (reference sequence). V dropped 2 bases and J dropped 4; count of bases not matched to a gene: 6. CDR3 length: 16 residues. The CDR3 DNA is TGTGCCAGCAGCTTCCTCTCTAGCGGGGGGGTAGAGACCCAGTACTTC. Residues: CASSFLSSGGVETQYF.

This clonotype was observed many times. This chain links TRBV24-1 with TRBJ1-1, with D hard to call. The germline V and J ends were trimmed by 2 bases and 1 base, with 7 bases remaining between them. The CDR3 runs 14 residues. The germline V gene has CDR1 KGHDR and CDR2 SFDVKD. DNA for the CDR3: TGTGCCACCAGTGATTCCAACCGGAACACTGAAGCTTTCTTT. Its translation: CATSDSNRNTEAFF.

This chain joins TRBV27 and TRBJ2-7; D unclear. Germline-derived CDR1 and CDR2 are MNHEY and SMNVEV (reference sequence). This CDR3 region has 14 residues. Trimming cost V 4 bases and J 6 bases, with 16 bases left between them. The CDR3 here is CASSWAGPPLEQYF. Written as DNA, the CDR3 is TGTGCCAGCAGTTGGGCCGGACCCCCTCTCGAGCAGTACTTC.

V gene TRBV12-3 or TRBV12-4 combines with J gene TRBJ2-2; D is uncertain. Trimming left V 6 bases short and J 4 bases short, with 21 bases between. There are 17 residues in the CDR3. CDR3 in DNA: TGTGCCAGCAGCCCTCAGCACAGTACCTTACCCACCGGGGAGCTGTTTTTT. Translated, it gives CASSPQHSTLPTGELFF.

The chain combines TRBV25-1 with TRBJ2-2, with D possibly being TRBD1 (6 bases). In germline, CDR1 is MGHDK, CDR2 SYGVNS. This CDR3 has 15 residues. With 1 base removed from V and 6 bases from J, the gap between germline ends came to 12 bases. CDR3 sequence: CASSEFGQTPGELFF. Here the CDR3 DNA reads TGTGCCAGCAGTGAATTCGGACAGACTCCCGGGGAGCTGTTTTTT.

This clonotype has ten or more counts. The chain employs TRBV28 and TRBJ2-2; TRBD1 aligns across 7 bases. The trim removed 3 bases at V and 7 bases at J, leaving 14 bases unmatched. The CDR3 totals 17 residues. Germline V CDR1 and CDR2: MDHEN, SYDVKM. The CDR3 sequence: CASSLNLIDRAVGELFF. The CDR3 DNA is TGTGCCAGCAGTTTGAATCTAATCGACAGGGCGGTCGGGGAGCTGTTTTTT.

This clonotype was seen only a few times. This rearrangement joins TRBV25-1 to TRBJ2-7; 10 bases align to TRBD1. V was clipped by 1 base and J by 5 bases; unmatched bases: 5. The CDR3 has 15 residues. Germline V gene data show CDR1 as MGHDK and CDR2 as SYGVNS. The CDR3 nucleotides are TGTGCCAGCAGTGAATTTGGACAGGGGGGCCACGAGCAGTACTTC. Protein: CASSEFGQGGHEQYF.

This clonotype was observed many times. The chain joins TRBV6-5 to TRBJ2-7; no clear D gene. Germline CDR1 MNHEY, CDR2 SVGAGI. This CDR3 contains 17 residues. Deletions cut 6 bases from V and 0 bases from J, with 21 bases between. As DNA, the CDR3 is TGTGCCAGCAGCCCCCATTCTATGCGAGGAAGCTCCTACGAGCAGTACTTC. Its protein product is CASSPHSMRGSSYEQYF.

This clonotype was seen a handful of times. The chain links TRBV3-1 to TRBJ2-5; D is unresolved. Germline assignment: CDR1 LGHDT and CDR2 YNNKEL (reference sequence). The CDR3 totals 14 residues. Trimming shortened V by 5 bases and J by 4 bases, and 14 bases separated the two germline ends. The CDR3 sequence is CASSGLKGGETQYF. In DNA, the CDR3 is TGTGCCAGCAGCGGCCTGAAGGGCGGAGAGACCCAGTACTTC.

This clonotype has ten or more counts. The chain joins TRBV6-2 or TRBV6-3 to TRBJ2-7; D may be TRBD1 (6 bases). The CDR3 runs to 14 residues. The V end was cut by 7 bases, the J end by 7 bases, with 20 bases between. The germline V gene encodes CDR1 MNHEY and CDR2 SVGEGT. The CDR3 bases are TGTGCCAGCACTCAATCAGGGGCCGGTGATGAGCAGTACTTC. Its protein is CASTQSGAGDEQYF.

This clonotype has a handful of counts. CDR3 bases: TGTGCCAGCAGTCGGAACGCCATGGGGGAGACCCAGTACTTC. It specifies CASSRNAMGETQYF. The chain employs TRBV28 and TRBJ2-5, with D hard to call. Trimming left V 5 bases short and J 5 bases short, with 15 bases between. CDR1 is MDHEN and CDR2 is SYDVKM in the germline V gene. This CDR3 comprises 14 residues.

This clonotype was seen repeatedly, ten times or more. The chain has TRBV20-1 and TRBJ1-1, with D maybe TRBD1 (5 bases). Germline values: CDR1 DFQATT, CDR2 SNEGSKA (reference sequence). Deletions cut 4 bases from V and 5 bases from J, with 17 bases between. The CDR3 consists of 14 residues. The CDR3 coding sequence is TGCAGTGCTAACCGGGACGTATTGAGTACTGAAGCTTTCTTT. This translates into CSANRDVLSTEAFF.

J is TRBJ2-2 and V is TRBV3-1, with 8 positions matching TRBD2. Germline V gives CDR1 LGHDT, CDR2 YNNKEL (reference sequence). V was pared by 4 bases and J by 4 bases, with 20 bases of the junction left unmatched. This CDR3 is 20 amino acids long. The CDR3 is CASSPPRPGGAGEFTGELFF. CDR3 sequence (DNA): TGTGCCAGCAGCCCACCCCGTCCCGGGGGGGCGGGGGAGTTCACCGGGGAGCTGTTTTTT.

This clonotype was seen repeatedly, ten times or more. J is TRBJ1-1 and V is TRBV30; D not resolved. Germline V gene data show CDR1 as GTSNPN and CDR2 as SVGIG (reference sequence). The CDR3 contains 12 residues. Trimming stripped 5 bases from V and 0 bases from J, with 7 bases between. The CDR3 DNA sequence: TGTGCCTGGCGCCCGATGAACACTGAAGCTTTCTTT. Protein: CAWRPMNTEAFF.

The rearrangement links TRBV27 to TRBJ1-5; the match to TRBD1 covers 10 bases. V shed 1 base and J 4 bases; nucleotides not matched to a gene: 7. CDR1 MNHEY and CDR2 SMNVEV come from the germline V gene (reference sequence). The CDR3 sequence is 17 residues long. CDR3 nucleotides: TGTGCCAGCAGTTTATTAGCGACAGGGGGCGGAAATCAGCCCCAGCATTTT. It codes for CASSLLATGGGNQPQHF.

V is TRBV2 and J is TRBJ2-5; D possibly uses TRBD1 or TRBD2 (5 bases each). Per germline, CDR1 SNHLY and CDR2 FYNNEI. The length of the CDR3 is 14 residues. Trimming left V 3 bases short and J 1 base short, with 9 bases between. The CDR3 region has the DNA TGTGCCAGCAGTGAGGGACCGATCCAAGAGACCCAGTACTTC. Protein sequence: CASSEGPIQETQYF. The full variable domain, rest sourced from reference TRBV2 and TRBJ2-5, is EPEVTQTPSHQVTQMGQEVILRCVPISNHLYFYWYRQILGQKVEFLVSFYNNEISEKSEIFDDQFSVERPDGSNFTLKIRSTKLEDSAMYFCASSEGPIQETQYFGPGTRLLVL.

This clonotype was observed at least ten times. This chain joins TRBV11-1 and TRBJ2-7; a possible D gene is TRBD2 (6 bases). V was cut by 5 bases and J by 7 bases, with 12 bases left in between. The CDR3 is 12 amino acids. Germline assignment: CDR1 SGHAT and CDR2 FQDESV (reference sequence). The chain's CDR3 is CASSRLEGEQYF. CDR3 nucleotides: TGTGCCAGCAGCCGACTAGAGGGGGAGCAGTACTTC.

This chain joins TRBV11-1 and TRBJ2-7; 9 positions match TRBD1. The V segment lost 1 base and the J segment 3 bases; nucleotides outside the gene matches: 13. The CDR3 loop spans 18 amino acids. CDR1 is SGHAT and CDR2 is FQDESV in the germline V gene (reference sequence). CDR3 nucleotides: TGTGCCAGCAGCTTAGGTCTGACAGGGGGTGGCCTAGTCTACGAGCAGTACTTC. Its translation: CASSLGLTGGGLVYEQYF.

The chain couples TRBV29-1 to TRBJ1-5; 8 bases match TRBD1. Losses at the gene ends were 6 bases for V and 1 base for J; bases not matched to a gene: 8. The V gene's germline CDR1 is SQVTM and CDR2 ANQGSEA. The CDR3 is 15 amino acids. The CDR3 bases are TGCAGCGTCTCCGACAGGGGAGGGAGCAATCAGCCCCAGCATTTT. It translates to CSVSDRGGSNQPQHF.

This clonotype was seen many times. This chain connects TRBV10-3 to TRBJ1-1; D gene unclear. The V gene lost 7 bases and the J gene lost 0 bases, with 9 bases spanning the gap. CDR3 length: 13 residues. Germline-derived CDR1 and CDR2 are ENHRY and SYGVKD. In DNA, the CDR3 is TGTGCCATCAATAGAGATATGAACACTGAAGCTTTCTTT. Translation gives CAINRDMNTEAFF.